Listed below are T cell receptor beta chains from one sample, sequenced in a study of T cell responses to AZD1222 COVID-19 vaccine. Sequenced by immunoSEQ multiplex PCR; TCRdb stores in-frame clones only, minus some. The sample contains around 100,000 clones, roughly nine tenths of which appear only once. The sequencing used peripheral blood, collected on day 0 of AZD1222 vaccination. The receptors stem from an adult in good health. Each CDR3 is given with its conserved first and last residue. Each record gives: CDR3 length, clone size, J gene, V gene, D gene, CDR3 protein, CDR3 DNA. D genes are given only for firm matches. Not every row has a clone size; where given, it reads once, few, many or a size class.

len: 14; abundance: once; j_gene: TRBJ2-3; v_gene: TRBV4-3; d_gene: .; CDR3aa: CASSSQPSTDTQYF; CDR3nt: TGCGCCAGCAGCTCACAACCCAGCACAGATACGCAGTATTTT
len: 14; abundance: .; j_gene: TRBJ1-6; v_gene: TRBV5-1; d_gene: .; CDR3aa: CASSLERDNSPLHF; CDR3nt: TGCGCCAGCAGCTTGGAGCGGGATAATTCACCCCTCCACTTT
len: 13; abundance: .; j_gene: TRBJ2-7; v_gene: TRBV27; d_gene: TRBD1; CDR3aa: CASSYTGGYEQYF; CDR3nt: TGTGCCAGCAGTTATACAGGGGGCTACGAGCAGTACTTC
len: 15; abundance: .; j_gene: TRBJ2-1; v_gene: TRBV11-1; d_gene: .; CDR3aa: CASSRRGRATNEQFF; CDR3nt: TGTGCCAGCAGTCGGAGGGGGCGTGCAACAAATGAGCAGTTCTTC
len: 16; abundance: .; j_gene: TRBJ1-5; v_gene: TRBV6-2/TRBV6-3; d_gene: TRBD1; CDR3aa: CASSYPGTGNGQPQHF; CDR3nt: TGTGCCAGCAGTTACCCCGGGACAGGGAACGGGCAGCCCCAGCATTTT
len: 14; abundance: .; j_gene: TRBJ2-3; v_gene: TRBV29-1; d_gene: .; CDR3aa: CSAQVAGRLDTQYF; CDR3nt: TGCAGCGCCCAGGTTGCGGGACGCTTAGATACGCAGTATTTT
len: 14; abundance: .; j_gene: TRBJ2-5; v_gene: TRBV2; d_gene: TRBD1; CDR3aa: CASTMDRVQETQYF; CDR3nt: TGTGCCAGCACCATGGACAGGGTCCAAGAGACCCAGTACTTC
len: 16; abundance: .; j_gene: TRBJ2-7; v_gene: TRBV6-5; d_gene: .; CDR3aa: CASSYSKRQSPYEQYF; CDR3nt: TGTGCCAGCAGTTACTCGAAGAGACAGAGCCCCTACGAGCAGTACTTC
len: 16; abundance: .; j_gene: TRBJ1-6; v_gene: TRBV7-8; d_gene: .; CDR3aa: CASSLGGGARGSPLHF; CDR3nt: TGTGCCAGCAGCTTAGGCGGGGGGGCGCGGGGTTCACCCCTCCACTTT
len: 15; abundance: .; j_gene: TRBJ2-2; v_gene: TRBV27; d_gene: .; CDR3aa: CASSLLGTLTGELFF; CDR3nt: TGTGCCAGCAGTTTATTGGGGACGCTCACCGGGGAGCTGTTTTTT
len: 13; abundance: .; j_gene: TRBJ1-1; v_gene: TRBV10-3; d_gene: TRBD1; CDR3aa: CAITLTGGTEAFF; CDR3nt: TGTGCCATCACTCTGACAGGGGGCACTGAAGCTTTCTTT
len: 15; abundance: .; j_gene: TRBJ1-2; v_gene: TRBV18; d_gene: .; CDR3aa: CASSPEWRGTYGYTF; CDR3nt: TGTGCCAGCTCTCCAGAGTGGAGGGGAACCTATGGCTACACCTTC
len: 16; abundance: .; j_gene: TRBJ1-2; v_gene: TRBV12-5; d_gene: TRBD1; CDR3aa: CASGRGQVLANYGYTF; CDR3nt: TGTGCTAGTGGTAGAGGACAGGTGTTAGCTAACTATGGCTACACCTTC
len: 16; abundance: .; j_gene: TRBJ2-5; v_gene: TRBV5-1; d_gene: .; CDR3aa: CASSSGQGGVQETQYF; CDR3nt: TGCGCCAGCAGCTCCGGACAGGGAGGGGTGCAAGAGACCCAGTACTTC
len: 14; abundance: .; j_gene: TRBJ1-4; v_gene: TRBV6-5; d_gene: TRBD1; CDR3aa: CASRSGQGNEKLFF; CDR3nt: TGTGCCAGCAGAAGTGGACAGGGTAATGAAAAACTGTTTTTT
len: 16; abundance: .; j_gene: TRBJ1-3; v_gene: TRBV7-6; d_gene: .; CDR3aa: CASSPRGGDSGNTIYF; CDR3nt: TGTGCCAGCAGCCCCAGGGGAGGGGACTCTGGAAACACCATATATTTT
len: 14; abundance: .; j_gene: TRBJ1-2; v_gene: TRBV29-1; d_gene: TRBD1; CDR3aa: CSVAGTGFAYGYTF; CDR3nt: TGCAGCGTAGCCGGGACAGGGTTTGCCTATGGCTACACCTTC
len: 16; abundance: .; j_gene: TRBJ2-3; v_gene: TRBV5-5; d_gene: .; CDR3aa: CASSPPSSTAGDTQYF; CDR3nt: TGTGCCAGCAGCCCCCCCTCCTCCACCGCCGGAGATACGCAGTATTTT
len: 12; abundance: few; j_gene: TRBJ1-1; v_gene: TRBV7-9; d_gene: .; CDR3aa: CASSPPGAEAFF; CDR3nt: TGTGCCAGCAGCCCCCCGGGAGCTGAAGCTTTCTTT
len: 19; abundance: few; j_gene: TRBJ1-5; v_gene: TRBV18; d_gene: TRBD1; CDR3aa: CASSRGDREGWGRNQPQHF; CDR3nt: TGTGCCAGCTCACGGGGGGACAGGGAAGGCTGGGGCAGGAATCAGCCCCAGCATTTT
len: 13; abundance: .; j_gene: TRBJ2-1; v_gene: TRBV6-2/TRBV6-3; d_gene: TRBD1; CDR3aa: CASSYPRTGWTFF; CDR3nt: TGTGCCAGCAGTTACCCTAGGACAGGGTGGACGTTCTTC
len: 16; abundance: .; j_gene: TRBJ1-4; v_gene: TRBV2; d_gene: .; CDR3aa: CASNVDLVTTNEKLFF; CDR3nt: TGTGCCAGCAACGTAGACCTCGTCACGACTAATGAAAAACTGTTTTTT
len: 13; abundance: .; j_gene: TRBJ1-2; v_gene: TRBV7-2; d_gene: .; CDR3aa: CASSLGTAIGYTF; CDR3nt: TGTGCCAGCAGCTTGGGGACGGCTATCGGCTACACCTTC
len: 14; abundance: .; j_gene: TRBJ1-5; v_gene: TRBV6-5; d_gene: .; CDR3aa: CASSYGVGNQPQHF; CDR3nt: TGTGCCAGCAGTTACGGCGTCGGGAATCAGCCCCAGCATTTT
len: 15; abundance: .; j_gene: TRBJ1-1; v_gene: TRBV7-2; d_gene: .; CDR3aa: CASSLEGGMNTEAFF; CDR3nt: TGTGCCAGCAGCTTAGAGGGCGGTATGAACACTGAAGCTTTCTTT
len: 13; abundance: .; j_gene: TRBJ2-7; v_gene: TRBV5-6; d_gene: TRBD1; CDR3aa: CASSLAGGQGAQF; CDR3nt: TGTGCCAGCAGCTTGGCCGGGGGACAGGGGGCCCAGTTC
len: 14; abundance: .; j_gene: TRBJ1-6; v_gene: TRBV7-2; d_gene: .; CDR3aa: CASSLVVPNSPLHF; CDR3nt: TGTGCCAGCAGCTTAGTCGTTCCCAATTCACCCCTCCACTTT
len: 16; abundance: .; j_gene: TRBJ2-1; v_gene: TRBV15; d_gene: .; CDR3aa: CATSRGGQSSYNEQFF; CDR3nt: TGTGCCACCAGCAGGGGGGGACAGAGCTCCTACAATGAGCAGTTCTTC
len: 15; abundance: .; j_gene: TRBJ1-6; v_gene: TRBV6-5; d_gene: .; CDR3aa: CASNHRGDLNSPLHF; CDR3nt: TGTGCCAGCAACCACCGCGGGGATCTAAACTCACCCCTCCACTTT
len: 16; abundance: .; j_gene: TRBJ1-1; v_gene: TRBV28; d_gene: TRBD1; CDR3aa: CASSKGQARMNTEAFF; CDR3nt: TGTGCCAGCAGTAAGGGACAGGCCCGAATGAACACTGAAGCTTTCTTT
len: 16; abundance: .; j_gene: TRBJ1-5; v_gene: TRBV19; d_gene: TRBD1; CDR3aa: CASTPLGTGGNQPQHF; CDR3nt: TGTGCCAGTACCCCTCTAGGGACAGGGGGCAATCAGCCCCAGCATTTT
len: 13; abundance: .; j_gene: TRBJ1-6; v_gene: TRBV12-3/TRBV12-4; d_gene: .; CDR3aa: CAIVLTPGSPLHF; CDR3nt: TGTGCCATCGTCCTGACTCCGGGTTCACCCCTCCACTTT
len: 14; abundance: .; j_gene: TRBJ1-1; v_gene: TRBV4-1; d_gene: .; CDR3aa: CASSQVPGNTEAFF; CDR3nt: TGCGCCAGCAGCCAAGTCCCAGGGAACACTGAAGCTTTCTTT
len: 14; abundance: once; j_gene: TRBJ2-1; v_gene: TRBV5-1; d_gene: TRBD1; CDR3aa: CASSSGQPENEQFF; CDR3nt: TGCGCCAGCAGCTCGGGACAGCCCGAAAATGAGCAGTTCTTC
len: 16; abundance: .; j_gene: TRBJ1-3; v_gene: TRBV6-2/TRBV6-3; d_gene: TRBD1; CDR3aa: CASSNRDRGSGNTIYF; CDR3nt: TGTGCCAGCAGTAATCGGGACAGGGGCTCTGGAAACACCATATATTTT
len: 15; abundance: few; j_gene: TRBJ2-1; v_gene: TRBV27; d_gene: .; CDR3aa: CASSLGQVSYNEQFF; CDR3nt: TGTGCCAGCAGTTTGGGGCAGGTATCCTACAATGAGCAGTTCTTC
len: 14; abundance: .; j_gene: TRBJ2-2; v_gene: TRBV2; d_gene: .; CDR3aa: CASSEAGEGGELFF; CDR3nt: TGTGCCAGCAGTGAGGCAGGGGAAGGCGGGGAGCTGTTTTTT
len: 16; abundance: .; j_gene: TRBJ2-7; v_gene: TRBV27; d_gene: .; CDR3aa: CASSNLAGARGYEQYF; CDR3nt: TGTGCCAGCAGTAACTTAGCCGGTGCCCGAGGCTACGAGCAGTACTTC
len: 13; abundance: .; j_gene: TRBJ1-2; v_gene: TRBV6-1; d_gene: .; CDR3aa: CASSPGGNYGYTF; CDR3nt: TGTGCCAGCAGCCCGGGTGGAAACTATGGCTACACCTTC
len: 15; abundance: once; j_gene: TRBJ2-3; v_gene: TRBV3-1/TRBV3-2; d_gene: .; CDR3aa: CASSKVGASTDTQYF; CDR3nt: TGTGCCAGCAGCAAGGTCGGGGCTTCAACAGATACGCAGTATTTT
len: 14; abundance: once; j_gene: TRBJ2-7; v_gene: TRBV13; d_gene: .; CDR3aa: CASSLASGRYEQYF; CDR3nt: TGTGCCAGCAGCTTAGCCTCAGGGCGCTACGAGCAGTACTTC
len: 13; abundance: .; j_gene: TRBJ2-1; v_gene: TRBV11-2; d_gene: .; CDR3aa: CASSRLVAYEQFF; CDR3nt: TGTGCCAGCAGCCGACTAGTCGCTTACGAGCAGTTCTTC
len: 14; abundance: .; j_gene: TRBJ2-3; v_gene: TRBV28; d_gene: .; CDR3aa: CASSLRQRTDTQYF; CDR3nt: TGTGCCAGCAGTTTACGGCAGCGCACAGATACGCAGTATTTT
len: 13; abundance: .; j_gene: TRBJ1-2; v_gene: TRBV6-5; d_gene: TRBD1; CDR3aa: CASSLTGVYGYTF; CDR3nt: TGTGCCAGCAGCCTCACAGGGGTCTATGGCTACACCTTC
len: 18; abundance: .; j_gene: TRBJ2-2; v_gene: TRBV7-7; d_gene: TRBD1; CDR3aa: CATARRQGATLNTGELFF; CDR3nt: TGTGCTACCGCGAGAAGACAGGGGGCTACTTTGAACACCGGGGAGCTGTTTTTT
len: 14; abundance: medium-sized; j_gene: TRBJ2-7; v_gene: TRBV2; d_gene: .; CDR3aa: CASSEVGTNYEQYF; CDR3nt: TGTGCCAGCAGTGAAGTAGGGACGAACTACGAGCAGTACTTC
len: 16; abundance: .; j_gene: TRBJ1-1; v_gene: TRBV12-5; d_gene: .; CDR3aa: CASGLKGRGRDTEAFF; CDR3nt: TGTGCTAGTGGTTTAAAGGGGCGTGGTAGGGACACTGAAGCTTTCTTT
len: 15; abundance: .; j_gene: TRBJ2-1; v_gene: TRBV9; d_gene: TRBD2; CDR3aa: CASSVGSGRVNEQFF; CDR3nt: TGTGCCAGCAGCGTAGGTAGCGGGAGGGTCAATGAGCAGTTCTTC
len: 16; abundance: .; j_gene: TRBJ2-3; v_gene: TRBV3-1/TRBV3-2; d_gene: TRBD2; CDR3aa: CASSPTIAGGGDTQYF; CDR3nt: TGTGCCAGCAGCCCCACGATAGCGGGAGGTGGGGATACGCAGTATTTT
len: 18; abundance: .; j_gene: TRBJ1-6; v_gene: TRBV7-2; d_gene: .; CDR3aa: CASSPTVRIGQGNSPLHF; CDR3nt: TGTGCCAGCAGCCCTACGGTTCGTATTGGGCAGGGAAATTCACCCCTCCACTTT
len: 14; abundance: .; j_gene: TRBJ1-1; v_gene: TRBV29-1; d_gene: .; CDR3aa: CSVDLGAISTEAFF; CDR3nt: TGCAGCGTTGATTTGGGGGCGATAAGCACTGAAGCTTTCTTT
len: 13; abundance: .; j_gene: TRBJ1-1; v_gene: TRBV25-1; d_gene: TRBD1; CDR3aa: CASWDRTNTEAFF; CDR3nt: TGTGCCAGCTGGGACAGGACGAACACTGAAGCTTTCTTT
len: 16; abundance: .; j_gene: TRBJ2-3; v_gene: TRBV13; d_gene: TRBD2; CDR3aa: CASSPISGGGADTQYF; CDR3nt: TGTGCCAGCAGCCCGATTTCGGGAGGTGGGGCAGATACGCAGTATTTT
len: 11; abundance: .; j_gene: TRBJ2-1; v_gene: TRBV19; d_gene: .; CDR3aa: CASSEANEQFF; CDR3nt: TGTGCCAGTAGTGAGGCGAATGAGCAGTTCTTC
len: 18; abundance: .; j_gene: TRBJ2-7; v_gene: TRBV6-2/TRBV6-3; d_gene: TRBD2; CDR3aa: CASSYPTYRLAGHYEQYF; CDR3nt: TGTGCCAGCAGTTACCCAACATACAGACTAGCGGGACACTACGAGCAGTACTTC
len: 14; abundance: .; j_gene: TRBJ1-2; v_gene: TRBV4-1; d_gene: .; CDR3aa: CASSQGPPNYGYTF; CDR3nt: TGCGCCAGCAGCCAAGGGCCACCAAACTATGGCTACACCTTC